This T cell receptor (beta chain) is drawn from a study of T-cell reconstitution after alpha-beta-depleted transplantation in children. Study-wide results and caveats: Newly produced T cells mostly provided counts and TCRbeta diversity after one year, as hyperexpanded clones declined.

Unique molecular identifiers were built into the TCRbeta library. TCRdb re-called the PCR reads with MiXCR, one entry per CDR3 protein. The data contain around 490,000 distinct CDR3 sequences, roughly 11% of them singletons. Trimming removed 0 bases from V and 4 bases from J, with 12 bases in between. This CDR3 region has 15 residues. Germline CDR1 LGHNA, CDR2 YSLEER. This clonotype was counted only a few times. The antigen remains unidentified. V is TRBV4-3 and J is TRBJ1-2; a possible D gene is TRBD1 (5 bases). The sequence was collected from a female patient aged 2-15 years who had a stem cell transplant for aplastic anemia, so the T cells may come from the graft donor. The specimen comprised PBMCs, mostly from graft donor cells, sampled 180 days after TCRalphabeta/CD19-depleted stem cell transplant. The CDR3 here is CASSQEGDPGYGYTF. The CDR3 DNA is TGCGCCAGCAGCCAAGAAGGGGACCCAGGCTATGGCTACACCTTC.